The clone carrying this T cell receptor (beta chain) has a handful of counts. Its antigen remains unidentified. CDR3 size: 13 residues. Germline-derived CDR1 and CDR2 are LGHDT and YNNKEL (reference sequence). Trimming left V 0 bases short and J 8 bases short, with 8 bases between. The sample originates from a study of T-cell memory formation after mild COVID-19. Study details: TCR clusters mostly belonged to single donors. Study findings and constraints: Contracting CD4+ clones lay largely in CM and EM, with CD8+ ones residing in EMRA. The appearance of some responding clones in pre-infection memory suggested that cross-reactive memory joined.

5'RACE with constant-segment primers yielded barcoded, UMI-tagged TCR alpha and TCR beta cDNA libraries. TCRdb reanalysed the 5' RACE reads using MiXCR and keeps one entry per CDR3 protein. The sample carries 250,000 or so distinct CDR3 sequences, about 20% recorded once. Input material: PBMCs or a T cell subset sorted from them (not recorded which). This rearrangement joins TRBV3-1 to TRBJ2-1; D is possibly TRBD1 (6 bases). The TCR sequence derives from a man in his late teens or twenties who had mild COVID-19 (a few samples of this study predate the infection). Cell type and time point are not known. CDR3 sequence reads: CASSQDRGDEQFF. The CDR3 DNA is TGTGCCAGCAGCCAAGACAGGGGCGATGAGCAGTTCTTC.